The sample holds many counts of the clone carrying this T cell receptor (beta chain). The antigen remains undetermined. The source of the sample is a study of T cells in Graves' hyperthyroidism and ophthalmopathy. Turning to the study itself: Sampling of peripheral blood happened at initial diagnosis, prior to any treatment. General observations from the study: Blood also carried most thyroid clonotypes expanded above 0.001.

There were TCR beta CDR3 regions amplified from RNA transcripts. HTBI primers were employed in a first-round RT-PCR of the TCR CDR3. MiXCR, run by TCRdb on the multiplex PCR reads, gives a single entry per CDR3 protein. The sample has 750,000 to 950,000 distinct CDR3 sequences, over 35% seen once. Uncontrolled infection, other autoimmune disease, pregnancy or lactation barred patients from enrollment. The diagnoses drew upon clinical symptoms, serum thyroxine and TRAb, thyroid ultrasound and orbital computed tomography. This CDR3 contains 13 residues. The V end lost 0 bases, the J end lost 7 bases, and 6 bases lay between the germline ends. Looked up from germline, CDR1 is SEHNR and CDR2 is FQNEAQ (reference sequence).

Material for sequencing was blood. V and J are TRBV7-9 and TRBJ2-2, with D possibly being TRBD2 (5 bases). The receptor comes from a man aged 18 to 35 with Graves' hyperthyroidism. This CDR3 is CASSLAGSGELFF. CDR3 DNA: TGTGCCAGCAGCTTAGCGGGGAGCGGGGAGCTGTTTTTT.